The present entry profiles one TCR beta chain with its context. This clone was observed once. Its antigen remains undetermined. Base qualities are not recorded, but no much larger clone differs from it by a single base. Sequences SGHVS (CDR1) and FQNEAQ (CDR2) are obtained from the germline V gene. Between the V and J ends, shortened by 1 base and 2 bases respectively, the junction contains 9 bases. The CDR3 holds 15 amino acids from the cysteine to the phenylalanine. Only the CDR3 DNA is retained, 45 bases long and in frame from the first base. This entry belongs to a study of PD-1 blockade in classical Hodgkin lymphoma (dated by TCRdb to 2020 to 2021). Regarding the study in general: Nivolumab dosing was 3 mg/kg intravenously every 2 weeks, continuing until either disease progression or unacceptable toxicity. A peripheral blood immune signature of response to PD-1 blockade in classical Hodgkin lymphoma was defined using TCR beta sequencing and CyTOF. Study-wide findings and limitations: The study covered only a single clinical trial cohort, and the causes of the repertoire differences, possibly disease activity or prior therapy, were still not defined. Among trial patients, those achieving complete response had baseline diversity similar to that of newly diagnosed patients, while diversity was significantly lower in partial responders and progressors. Baseline TCR diversity was reported to be lower in newly diagnosed patients than in healthy donors, and even lower in relapsed/refractory patients. Diversity was lower in patients who began nivolumab less than 1 year after ASCT, so these patients were left out of later analyses to avoid confounding by immune reconstitution. CD4+ but not CD8+ TCR diversity rose significantly by C4D1 (p=0.0027 vs p=0.16), most apparent in complete responders (p=0.02).

Genomic DNA was isolated using the Qiagen DNeasy kit from unsorted PBMCs as well as from negatively selected CD4+ and CD8+ fractions. Using primers that anneal to V and J segments, immunoSEQ multiplex PCR amplified the TCR beta CDR3 regions. A synthetic immune receptor repertoire was used to minimize amplification bias, and any remaining bias was removed computationally after sequencing. As for the authors' bioinformatics: Custom Python scripts were used to quantify repertoire diversity as the Shannon entropy index. Unsorted, CD4+ and CD8+ repertoires were analyzed separately, except for combined analyses in which CD4+ and CD8+ sequences were merged in silico. Clonal expansion was defined as at least a 2-fold frequency increase after treatment relative to C1D1, with a pseudocount of 0.5 for undetected baseline clones. Singleton clones were defined as clones with 0 or 1 copy at C1D1, and non-singleton clones were defined as clones with 2 or more copies. Clones expanded in unsorted samples were assigned a CD4+, CD8+ or unknown annotation through matching of protein sequences in sorted samples from the same patient. Wilcoxon tests on paired samples were used to test diversity changes from C1D1 to C4D1. Held by TCRdb, this immuneACCESS table contains in-frame sequences only and omits some clones. Under half of the omission traces to an unresolved V gene where checked; the cause of the rest is unknown. That table gives V, J and clone size, and the DNA gave D and trimming. Here the sample has 29,000 or so clones; approximately 74% occur a single time. Together, the top ten hold around 3.3% of the sample.

In the paper's terms, the time point label means: cycle 2 day 1 (C2D1) of nivolumab. Every trial patient had relapsed following autologous stem cell transplantation, and prior brentuximab vedotin exposure was what differed among cohorts A, B and C. The trial cohort was composed of 55 to 65 patients with relapsed/refractory classical Hodgkin lymphoma, for whom complete response, partial response or progressive disease was recorded as best overall response. In the multi-cohort phase II CheckMate 205 trial, trial patients received single-agent nivolumab. An independent review committee assessed best overall response by applying the 2007 International Working Group response criteria. Trial PBMCs were collected just before the start of nivolumab (C1D1) and during therapy at cycle 2 day 1 and cycle 4 day 1. Peripheral blood was collected in 8 mL Vacutainer Cell Preparation Tubes, from which PBMCs were isolated by centrifugation and then cryopreserved.

The material sequenced was peripheral blood mononuclear cells (PBMCs), taken before the second cycle of nivolumab. This TCR was recovered from a human donor with classical Hodgkin lymphoma. The chain uses TRBV7-8 and TRBJ2-1, with the D gene uncertain. The CDR3 in this case is CASSLVRTTYNEQFF. The sequence in DNA is TGTGCCAGCAGCTTAGTGCGGACCACCTACAATGAGCAGTTCTTC.